The clone carrying this TCR beta chain occurred a few times. Its antigen is currently unknown. V lost 0 bases and J 0 bases, leaving 17 bases between the germline ends. CDR1 is LGHNA and CDR2 is YNFKEQ in the germline V gene. The length of the CDR3 is 18 residues. This sample is part of a study of T cell repertoires in cytomegalovirus infection. Study summary: Matching HLA type, along with CMV infection, was indicated by public TCR beta signatures.

TCRdb passed the reads through MiXCR, listing each CDR3 protein once. The sample includes about a million distinct CDR3 sequences, approximately 32% of them seen just once. Study observations and caveats: Adding up the frequency of public TCR beta families identified people who carried CMV plus the relevant HLA.

The source of this sequence is a human donor in good health (CMV status not recorded). Some clones in this sample may be carry-over from other donors' samples. The sample was cultured CD8+ T cells from PBMCs, taken from culture after CMV antigen stimulation. The chain couples TRBV4-2 to TRBJ1-1, with D perhaps matching TRBD1 (5 bases). DNA for the CDR3: TGTGCCAGCAGCCAAGATATGAATCCGGGACGGATGAACACTGAAGCTTTCTTT. Translated, it gives CASSQDMNPGRMNTEAFF.